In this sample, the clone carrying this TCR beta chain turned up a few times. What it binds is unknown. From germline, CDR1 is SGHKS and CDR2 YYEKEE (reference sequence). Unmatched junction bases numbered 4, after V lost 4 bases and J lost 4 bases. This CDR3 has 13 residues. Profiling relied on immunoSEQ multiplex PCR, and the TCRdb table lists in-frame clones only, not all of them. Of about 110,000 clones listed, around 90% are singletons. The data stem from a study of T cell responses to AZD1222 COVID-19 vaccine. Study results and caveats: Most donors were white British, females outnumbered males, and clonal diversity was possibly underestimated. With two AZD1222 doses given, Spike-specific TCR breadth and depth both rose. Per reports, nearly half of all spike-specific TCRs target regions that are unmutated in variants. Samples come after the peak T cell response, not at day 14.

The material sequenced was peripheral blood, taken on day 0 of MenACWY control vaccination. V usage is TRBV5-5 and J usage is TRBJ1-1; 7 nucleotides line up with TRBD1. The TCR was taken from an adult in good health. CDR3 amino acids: CASSLQGSTEAFF. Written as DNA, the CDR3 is TGTGCCAGCAGCCTACAGGGGAGCACTGAAGCTTTCTTT.